The 28 T cell receptor beta chains listed next were all sequenced from one sample in a study of blood T cell repertoires in COVID-19 (TCRdb year 2020). To prepare the library, the immunoSEQ multiplex PCR assay was applied. Imported from immuneACCESS, the table was reduced by TCRdb to in-frame sequences with V and J called. These copies leave out some clones; in studies compared against another copy, an unresolved V gene accounts for under half, and the cause of the remainder is not known. Across this sample there are 140,000 to 150,000 clones, with 60% to 80% seen only once. Roughly 8.7% of the sample comes from the top ten. The sequenced material came from peripheral blood. Receptors originate from a man aged 50 to 60 with active or convalescent COVID-19.

This clone came up a few times. This chain uses TRBV6-6 with TRBJ2-1, with D perhaps matching TRBD2 (6 bases). V was clipped by 5 bases and J by 6 bases, with 8 bases between them. The CDR3 is 12 residues long. Germline V gene lookup returns CDR1 MNHNY and CDR2 SVGAGI (reference sequence). Here the CDR3 reads CASSRGGNEQFF. The CDR3 DNA reads as TGTGCCAGCAGTCGGGGAGGCAATGAGCAGTTCTTC.

The chain is built from TRBV28 and TRBJ1-1; D gene ambiguous. Trimming pared 2 bases from V and 9 bases from J, leaving 13 bases between. Germline V gene sequence: CDR1 MDHEN, CDR2 SYDVKM. The CDR3 is 13 amino acids. DNA for the CDR3: TGTGCCAGCAGTTTAGTCTACGCGTCGAAAGCTTTCTTT. It is translated as CASSLVYASKAFF.

This clone was detected many times. The chain uses TRBV27 and TRBJ2-6; 8 nucleotides agree with TRBD1. Trimming cost V 1 base and J 0 bases; bases outside gene matches: 8. The CDR3 runs 19 residues. Per germline, CDR1 MNHEY and CDR2 SMNVEV (reference sequence). As DNA, the CDR3 is TGTGCCAGCAGTTTATTGGGGACAGGTGTAAGCTCTGGGGCCAACGTCCTGACTTTC. This translates into CASSLLGTGVSSGANVLTF.

CDR3 sequence (DNA): TGTGCCAGCAGCAAGACAGGGCCGAACACTGAAGCTTTCTTT. This sequence encodes CASSKTGPNTEAFF. The rearrangement joins TRBV21-1 to TRBJ1-1; the D call in the table, TRBD1, was not verified against the DNA. TRBV21-1 is assigned pseudogene status. The CDR3 sequence is 14 residues long.

The chain recombines TRBV28 with TRBJ2-7, with 9 bases that match TRBD1. Germline V gene lookup returns CDR1 MDHEN and CDR2 SYDVKM. The CDR3 totals 15 residues. V lost 5 bases, J lost 4 bases, and 9 bases stayed unmatched. CDR3: CASSRDRGGSYEQYF. The CDR3 DNA reads as TGTGCCAGCAGTAGAGACAGGGGGGGATCTTACGAGCAGTACTTC.

The chain joins TRBV6-5 to TRBJ2-5, with 7 bases fitting TRBD2. Per the germline V gene, CDR1 is MNHEY and CDR2 is SVGAGI. CDR3 length: 14 amino acids. J lost 5 bases, V lost 0 bases, and 3 bases had no gene match. DNA for the CDR3: TGTGCCAGCAGTTACTCGCGGGGGACCGAGACCCAGTACTTC. Protein sequence: CASSYSRGTETQYF.

This clone was recorded a few times. This chain uses TRBV30 with TRBJ1-4; 8 bases agree with TRBD1. The germline V gene encodes CDR1 GTSNPN and CDR2 SVGIG (reference sequence). The J segment lost 8 bases and the V segment lost 1 base, leaving 9 bases of the junction unmatched. The CDR3 has 15 amino acids. The CDR3 DNA reads TGTGCCTGGAGTGCTTTGACAGGGGCGCCCGAAAAACTGTTTTTT. It yields the protein CAWSALTGAPEKLFF. The entire variable domain, with the rest obtained from reference TRBV30 and TRBJ1-4, is as follows: SQTIHQWPATLVQPVGSPLSLECTVEGTSNPNLYWYRQAAGRGLQLLFYSVGIGQISSEVPQNLSASRPQDRQFILSSKKLLLSDSGFYLCAWSALTGAPEKLFFGSGTQLSVL.

The chain couples TRBV19 to TRBJ1-1, with 10 bases fitting TRBD1. Germline assignment: CDR1 LNHDA and CDR2 SQIVND (reference sequence). Trimming cost V 8 bases and J 7 bases; bases outside gene matches: 4. The CDR3 runs 12 residues. CDR3 region: CASGTGDVEAFF. The CDR3 DNA reads TGTGCCAGTGGGACAGGGGATGTTGAAGCTTTCTTT.

This clone was found once. This chain joins TRBV5-5 and TRBJ2-7; D is unclear. The CDR3 sequence is 14 residues long. CDR1 is SGHKS and CDR2 is YYEKEE in the germline V gene (reference sequence). V was pared by 1 base and J by 2 bases, with 10 bases between. CDR3 region: CASSLQYPAYEQYF. The CDR3, as DNA: TGTGCCAGCAGCTTGCAGTATCCAGCCTACGAGCAGTACTTC.

This clone was seen just once. The V call is TRBV2, the J call TRBJ2-3, with TRBD2 matching over 7 bases. Trimming cost V 8 bases and J 9 bases; bases outside gene matches: 8. The CDR3 is made up of 12 amino acids. Germline-derived CDR1 and CDR2 are SNHLY and FYNNEI. The CDR3 coding sequence is TGTGCCAGCGCGTTGGGGGGAGGGACGCAGTATTTT. Translation gives CASALGGGTQYF.

Only one count was recorded for this clone. The V call is TRBV11-3, the J call TRBJ2-5, with D perhaps TRBD2 (6 bases). CDR1 is SGHNT, CDR2 YENEEA, per germline. CDR3 length: 13 amino acids. Trimming stripped 0 bases from V and 5 bases from J, with 7 bases between. The CDR3, as DNA: TGTGCCAGCAGCTTAGATCGGGGGGAGACCCAGTACTTC. Protein sequence: CASSLDRGETQYF.

This chain uses TRBV25-1 with TRBJ2-7; 9 bases fit TRBD2. Losses at the gene ends were 3 bases for V and 2 bases for J; bases not matched to a gene: 5. Germline CDR1 reads MGHDK; CDR2 reads SYGVNS. The CDR3 is 15 amino acids. CDR3 sequence (DNA): TGTGCCAGCAGTGACCTAGCGGGACTCACCTACGAGCAGTACTTC. Translating it yields CASSDLAGLTYEQYF.

A word on this clone: Compared with germline, one end of the junction differs, possibly owing to a read error. The V call is TRBV6-1, the J call TRBJ1-5; TRBD1 agrees at 7 bases. CDR1 is MNHNS and CDR2 is SASEGT in the germline V gene. This CDR3 spans 16 amino acids. The CDR3 spells CASSEGPRQGSQPQHF. The CDR3, as DNA: TGTGCCAGCAGCGAAGGTCCGAGACAGGGCTCACAGCCCCAGCATTTT.

The chain is built from TRBV15 and TRBJ2-5; TRBD1 is a possible D gene (6 bases). V was cut by 3 bases and J by 5 bases, with 22 bases left in between. This CDR3 has 17 amino acids. The germline gives CDR1 LNHNV, CDR2 YYDKDF (reference sequence). CDR3 in DNA: TGTGCCACCAGCAGGGGCGGTACAGGGACGATTATGGAGACCCAGTACTTC. As protein: CATSRGGTGTIMETQYF. Full variable domain (outside the CDR3, taken from reference TRBV15 and TRBJ2-5): DAMVIQNPRYQVTQFGKPVTLSCSQTLNHNVMYWYQQKSSQAPKLLFHYYDKDFNNEADTPDNFQSRRPNTSFCFLDIRSPGLGDTAMYLCATSRGGTGTIMETQYFGPGTRLLVL.

J is TRBJ2-1 and V is TRBV7-8; weak D call: TRBD2 (7 bases). Germline CDR1 reads SGHVS; CDR2 reads FQNEAQ. The CDR3 covers 14 residues. The ends were cut back, 5 bases at V and 7 bases at J, with 15 bases in the middle. CDR3: CASSGSRGGNEQFF. The CDR3 coding sequence is TGTGCCAGCAGCGGATCCAGGGGAGGGAATGAGCAGTTCTTC. The variable domain in full, completed from reference TRBV7-8 and TRBJ2-1, reads GAGVSQSPRYKVAKRGQDVALRCDPISGHVSLFWYQQALGQGPEFLTYFQNEAQLDKSGLPSDRFFAERPEGSVSTLKIQRTQQEDSAVYLCASSGSRGGNEQFFGPGTRLTVL.

V gene TRBV5-4 combines with J gene TRBJ2-3, with D unclear. The CDR3 length is 14 residues. CDR1 is SGHNT, CDR2 YYREEE, per germline (reference sequence). Trimming cost V 4 bases and J 4 bases, with 13 bases left between them. In DNA form, the CDR3 reads TGTGCCAGCAGCCCCCGCGCAGAGGCAGATACGCAGTATTTT. This sequence encodes CASSPRAEADTQYF.

Comments on this clone: The same CDR3 arises from other DNA sequences in this sample as well. The gene calls are TRBV18 and TRBJ1-2; D uncertain. Germline V gives CDR1 KGHSH, CDR2 LQKENI. Trimming removed 3 bases at V and 0 bases at J, with 11 bases between. The length of the CDR3 is 15 residues. Here the CDR3 DNA reads TGTGCCAGCTCACCTCCTGGGCGGGCTAACTATGGCTACACCTTC. Its translation is CASSPPGRANYGYTF.

The chain joins TRBV27 to TRBJ2-1; 7 bases map to TRBD2. The CDR3 is made up of 12 amino acids. Germline assignment: CDR1 MNHEY and CDR2 SMNVEV (reference sequence). The V segment lost 4 bases and the J segment 9 bases; nucleotides outside the gene matches: 3. DNA of the CDR3: TGTGCCAGCAGTTCCCCGGGGGGTGAGCAGTTCTTC. Encoded protein: CASSSPGGEQFF.

This clone was found a few times. The chain is built from TRBV4-1 and TRBJ1-4; 7 positions match TRBD1. The CDR3 covers 16 residues. After removal of 2 bases from V and 4 bases from J, the junction contained 7 bases not matched to a gene. Germline V gene lookup returns CDR1 MGHRA and CDR2 YSYEKL. The CDR3 DNA is TGCGCCAGCAGCCAAAGACGCCGGGACAGTAATGAAAAACTGTTTTTT. Its translation is CASSQRRRDSNEKLFF.

The chain carries TRBV7-2 and TRBJ2-3, with 9 bases fitting TRBD2. Germline CDR1 and CDR2: SGHTA and FQGNSA. The CDR3 has 16 amino acids. V lost 5 bases, J lost 6 bases, and 12 bases stayed unmatched. This CDR3 reads CASSPLSGGGTDTQYF. CDR3 coding DNA: TGTGCCAGCAGCCCCCTTAGCGGGGGAGGGACCGATACGCAGTATTTT.

The rearrangement uses TRBV27 and TRBJ2-1, with D perhaps TRBD2 (6 bases). The CDR3 is 14 residues long. The V end was cut by 3 bases, the J end by 9 bases, with 15 bases between. Per the germline V gene, CDR1 is MNHEY and CDR2 is SMNVEV (reference sequence). This CDR3 is CASSFGPRRGEQFF. CDR3 nucleotide sequence: TGTGCCAGCAGTTTCGGCCCTAGGAGGGGTGAGCAGTTCTTC.

This clone has ten or more counts. The CDR3 region is CASSHYLYSNQPQHF. The CDR3 coding sequence is TGTGCCAGCAGTCACTACCTCTATAGCAATCAGCCCCAGCATTTT. This chain joins TRBV5-5 and TRBJ1-5; D remains unclear. Trimming removed 5 bases from V and 0 bases from J, with 12 bases in between. Germline-derived CDR1 and CDR2 are SGHKS and YYEKEE (reference sequence). The CDR3 covers 15 residues.

The CDR3 protein is CASSPTYMTGELFF. In nucleotides, the CDR3 is TGTGCCAGCAGCCCCACCTATATGACCGGGGAGCTGTTTTTT. V and J are TRBV14 and TRBJ2-2; D remains unclear. The germline V and J ends were trimmed by 4 bases and 5 bases, with 11 bases remaining between them. The CDR3 consists of 14 residues. Germline V gives CDR1 SGHDN, CDR2 FVKESK. Drawing the rest from reference TRBV14 and TRBJ2-2, the complete variable domain is EAGVTQFPSHSVIEKGQTVTLRCDPISGHDNLYWYRRVMGKEIKFLLHFVKESKQDESGMPNNRFLAERTGGTYSTLKVQPAELEDSGVYFCASSPTYMTGELFFGEGSRLTVL.

V usage is TRBV10-3 and J usage is TRBJ1-4; weak D call: TRBD1 (5 bases). V was pared by 4 bases and J by 6 bases, with 12 bases between. Germline V CDR1 and CDR2: ENHRY, SYGVKD. The CDR3 sequence is 14 residues long. DNA of the CDR3: TGTGCCATCAGTGCGGGCCAGGGTTATGAAAAACTGTTTTTT. Translation: CAISAGQGYEKLFF.

This rearrangement joins TRBV2 to TRBJ2-7; no reliable D call. V was pared by 4 bases and J by 7 bases, with 8 bases between. The CDR3 has 11 amino acids. Germline CDR1 SNHLY, CDR2 FYNNEI. The CDR3 nucleotides are TGTGCCAGCAGTGGGCACCAGGAGCAGTACTTC. Its translation is CASSGHQEQYF. Combining the CDR3 with reference TRBV2 and TRBJ2-7 gives the whole variable domain EPEVTQTPSHQVTQMGQEVILRCVPISNHLYFYWYRQILGQKVEFLVSFYNNEISEKSEIFDDQFSVERPDGSNFTLKIRSTKLEDSAMYFCASSGHQEQYFGPGTRLTVT.

This clone was observed a few times. This sequence joins TRBV9 and TRBJ1-4; D gene unclear. CDR1 is SGDLS and CDR2 is YYNGEE in the germline V gene. The V end was cut by 7 bases, the J end by 5 bases, with 15 bases between. This CDR3 has 14 amino acids. CDR3: CASGMGSANEKLFF. The CDR3 nucleotides read TGTGCCAGCGGAATGGGCAGTGCAAATGAAAAACTGTTTTTT.

The chain combines TRBV6-2 or TRBV6-3 with TRBJ2-3; TRBD2 matches 7 bases. V gave up 3 bases and J gave up 6 bases; unmatched junction bases: 12. The CDR3 contains 16 residues. Germline CDR1 and CDR2: MNHEY and SVGEGT. The CDR3 spells CASSYPTSSYQDTQYF. The CDR3 DNA follows: TGTGCCAGCAGTTATCCGACTAGCTCCTACCAGGATACGCAGTATTTT.

J is TRBJ2-3 and V is TRBV27, with 9 bases identical to TRBD2. Germline CDR1 MNHEY, CDR2 SMNVEV (reference sequence). With 5 bases clipped from V and 5 bases from J, the junction kept 8 bases outside the gene matches. CDR3 size: 15 residues. CDR3 sequence: CASSKRGVRGDTQYF. DNA for the CDR3: TGTGCCAGCAGTAAGCGGGGGGTTCGAGGAGATACGCAGTATTTT.